These 7 T cell receptor beta chains originate from one sample sequenced in a study of cytomegalovirus exposure and HLA in healthy donors. The table came from immunoSEQ multiplex PCR; TCRdb's copy has only in-frame clones and leaves some out. This repertoire shows about 110,000 clones, approximately 85% found once; its top ten account for roughly 3%. Material for sequencing was PBMCs. The source is a woman younger than 35 in good health and CMV-seronegative.

This clone was counted between two and nine times. V usage is TRBV30 and J usage is TRBJ2-1; the match to TRBD1 covers 9 bases. V lost 8 bases, J lost 13 bases, and 18 bases stayed unmatched. In germline, CDR1 is GTSNPN, CDR2 SVGIG (reference sequence). The CDR3 totals 14 residues. CDR3 sequence (DNA): TGTGCCGGAGCGTCCGGGACAGGGCAAAGGGATCAGTTCTTC. Its protein is CAGASGTGQRDQFF.

This clone was observed a handful of times. This rearrangement joins TRBV6-1 to TRBJ1-1, with TRBD1 as a possible D gene (6 bases). Trimming took 2 bases from V and 9 from J, leaving 7 bases between them. In germline, CDR1 is MNHNS, CDR2 SASEGT. There are 11 residues in the CDR3. The CDR3 sequence: CASSETGKAFF. The CDR3 DNA reads TGTGCCAGCAGTGAAACAGGGAAAGCTTTCTTT.

This clone was seen only once. V gene TRBV29-1 combines with J gene TRBJ2-7; 8 nucleotides agree with TRBD1. CDR3 length equals 15 residues. Germline V gene data show CDR1 as SQVTM and CDR2 as ANQGSEA. The ends lost 7 bases at V and 1 base at J; junction bases unmatched: 12. The CDR3 DNA sequence: TGCAGCGGAACCCCCCTCCGGACAGGGTCCTACGAGCAGTACTTC. Translated: CSGTPLRTGSYEQYF.

The chain couples TRBV5-1 to TRBJ2-7, with D maybe TRBD2 (5 bases). With 4 bases removed from V and 4 bases from J, the gap between germline ends came to 12 bases. There are 13 residues in the CDR3. Germline V CDR1 and CDR2: SGHRS, YFSETQ. The CDR3 sequence: CASSLETGYEQYF. CDR3 nucleotides: TGCGCCAGCAGCCTAGAGACGGGGTACGAGCAGTACTTC.

The chain is built from TRBV11-2 and TRBJ2-3, with 7 nucleotides matching TRBD2. The CDR3 consists of 15 residues. Per germline, CDR1 SGHAT and CDR2 FQNNGV. V lost 5 bases to trimming and J lost 2 bases; unmatched junction nucleotides: 7. The CDR3 region is CASSGGGGPTDTQYF. The CDR3 DNA reads TGTGCCAGCAGCGGTGGGGGAGGGCCCACAGATACGCAGTATTTT.

J is TRBJ1-2 and V is TRBV13; 10 nucleotides line up with TRBD1. The trim removed 7 bases at V and 4 bases at J, leaving 9 bases unmatched. This CDR3 contains 15 residues. Germline lookup yields CDR1 PRHDT and CDR2 FYEKMQ (reference sequence). The CDR3 DNA sequence: TGTGCCAGCACCATTGCGGGACAGGGGAGCTATGGCTACACCTTC. It encodes CASTIAGQGSYGYTF.

The rearrangement joins TRBV5-1 to TRBJ1-6; the match to TRBD1 covers 10 bases. Germline V gene sequence: CDR1 SGHRS, CDR2 YFSETQ. After removal of 4 bases from V and 6 bases from J, the junction contained 4 bases not matched to a gene. The CDR3 has 15 amino acids. The CDR3 bases are TGCGCCAGCAGCAGACAGGGGGCCGGTAATTCACCCCTCCACTTT. Translated, it gives CASSRQGAGNSPLHF. The whole variable domain, remainder taken from reference TRBV5-1 and TRBJ1-6, is KAGVTQTPRYLIKTRGQQVTLSCSPISGHRSVSWYQQTPGQGLQFLFEYFSETQRNKGNFPGRFSGRQFSNSRSEMNVSTLELGDSALYLCASSRQGAGNSPLHFGNGTRLTVT.